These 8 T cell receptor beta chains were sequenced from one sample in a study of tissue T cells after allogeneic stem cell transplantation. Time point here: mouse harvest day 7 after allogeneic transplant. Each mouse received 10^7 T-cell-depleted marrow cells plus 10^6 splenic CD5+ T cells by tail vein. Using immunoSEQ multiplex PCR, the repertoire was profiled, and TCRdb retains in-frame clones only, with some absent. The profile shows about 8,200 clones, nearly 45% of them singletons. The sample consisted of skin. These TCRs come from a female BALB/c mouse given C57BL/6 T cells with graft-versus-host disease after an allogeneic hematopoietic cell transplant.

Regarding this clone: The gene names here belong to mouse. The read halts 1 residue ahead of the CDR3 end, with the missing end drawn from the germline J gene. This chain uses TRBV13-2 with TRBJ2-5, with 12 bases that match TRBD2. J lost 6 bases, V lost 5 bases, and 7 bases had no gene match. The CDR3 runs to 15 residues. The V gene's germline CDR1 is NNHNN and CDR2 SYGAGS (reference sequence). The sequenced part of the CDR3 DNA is TGTGCCAGCGGGGCCGGGACTGGGGGGATGGACACCCAGTAC. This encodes CASGAGTGGMDTQY. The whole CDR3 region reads CASGAGTGGMDTQYF.

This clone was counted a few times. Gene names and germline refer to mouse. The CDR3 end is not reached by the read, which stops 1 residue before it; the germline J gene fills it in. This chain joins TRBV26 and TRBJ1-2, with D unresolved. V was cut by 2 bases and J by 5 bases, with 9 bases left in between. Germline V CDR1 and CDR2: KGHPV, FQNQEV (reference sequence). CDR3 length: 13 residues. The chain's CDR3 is CASSLLVRSDYTF. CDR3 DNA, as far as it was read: TGTGCCAGCAGTCTGCTAGTCCGGTCCGACTACACC.

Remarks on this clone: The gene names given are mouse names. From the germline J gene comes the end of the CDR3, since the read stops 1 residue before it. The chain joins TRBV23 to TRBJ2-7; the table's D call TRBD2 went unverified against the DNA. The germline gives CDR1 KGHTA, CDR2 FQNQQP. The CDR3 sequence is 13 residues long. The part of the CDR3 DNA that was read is TGCTCCAGCAGTCAATCGGCTGGTTATGAACAGTAC. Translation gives CSSSQSAGYEQY. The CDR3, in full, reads CSSSQSAGYEQYF.

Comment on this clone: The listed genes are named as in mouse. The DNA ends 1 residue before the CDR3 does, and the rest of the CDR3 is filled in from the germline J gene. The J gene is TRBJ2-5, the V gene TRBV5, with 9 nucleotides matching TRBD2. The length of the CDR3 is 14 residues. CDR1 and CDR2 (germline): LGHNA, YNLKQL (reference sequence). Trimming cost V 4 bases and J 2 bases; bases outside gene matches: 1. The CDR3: CASSLTGGQDTQYF. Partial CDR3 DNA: TGTGCCAGCAGCCTGACTGGGGGCCAAGACACCCAGTAC.

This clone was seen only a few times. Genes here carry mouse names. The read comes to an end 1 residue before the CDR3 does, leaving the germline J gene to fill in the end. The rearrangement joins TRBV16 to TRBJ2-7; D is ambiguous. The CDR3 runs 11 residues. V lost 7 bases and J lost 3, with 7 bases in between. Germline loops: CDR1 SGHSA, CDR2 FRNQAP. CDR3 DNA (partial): TGTGCAAGCAAGGGCAACTATGAACAGTAC. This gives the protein CASKGNYEQY. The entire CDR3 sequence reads CASKGNYEQYF. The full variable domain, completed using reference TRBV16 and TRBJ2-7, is NAGVIQTPRHKVTGKGQEATLWCEPISGHSAVFWYRQTIVQGLEFLTYFRNQAPIDDSGMPKERFSAQMPNQSHSTLKIQSTQPQDSAVYLCASKGNYEQYFGPGTRLTVL.

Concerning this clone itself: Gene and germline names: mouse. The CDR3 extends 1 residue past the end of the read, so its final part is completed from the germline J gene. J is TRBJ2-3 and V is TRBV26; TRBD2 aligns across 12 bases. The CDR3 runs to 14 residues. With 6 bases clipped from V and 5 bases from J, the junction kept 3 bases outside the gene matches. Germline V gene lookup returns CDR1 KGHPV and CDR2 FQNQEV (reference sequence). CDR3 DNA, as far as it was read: TGTGCCAGCAGCCGGACTGGGGGGGGAGAAACGCTGTAT. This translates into CASSRTGGGETLY. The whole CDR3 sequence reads CASSRTGGGETLYF.

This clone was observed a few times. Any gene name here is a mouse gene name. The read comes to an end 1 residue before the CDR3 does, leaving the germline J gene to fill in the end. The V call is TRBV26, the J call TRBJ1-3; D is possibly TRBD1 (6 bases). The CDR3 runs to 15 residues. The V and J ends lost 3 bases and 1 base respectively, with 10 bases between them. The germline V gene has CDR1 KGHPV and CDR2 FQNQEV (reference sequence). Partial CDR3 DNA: TGTGCCAGCAGTCTTCCCGGGACATCTGGAAATACGCTCTAT. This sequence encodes CASSLPGTSGNTLY. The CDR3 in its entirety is CASSLPGTSGNTLYF.

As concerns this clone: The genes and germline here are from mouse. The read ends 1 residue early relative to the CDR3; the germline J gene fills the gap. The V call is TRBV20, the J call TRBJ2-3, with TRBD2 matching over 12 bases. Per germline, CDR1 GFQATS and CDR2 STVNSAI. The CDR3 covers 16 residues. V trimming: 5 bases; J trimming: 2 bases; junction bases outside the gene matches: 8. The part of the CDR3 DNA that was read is TGTGGTGCTCCGGGACTGGGGGGCGCCCTTGCAGAAACGCTGTAT. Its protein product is CGAPGLGGALAETLY. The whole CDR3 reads CGAPGLGGALAETLYF.